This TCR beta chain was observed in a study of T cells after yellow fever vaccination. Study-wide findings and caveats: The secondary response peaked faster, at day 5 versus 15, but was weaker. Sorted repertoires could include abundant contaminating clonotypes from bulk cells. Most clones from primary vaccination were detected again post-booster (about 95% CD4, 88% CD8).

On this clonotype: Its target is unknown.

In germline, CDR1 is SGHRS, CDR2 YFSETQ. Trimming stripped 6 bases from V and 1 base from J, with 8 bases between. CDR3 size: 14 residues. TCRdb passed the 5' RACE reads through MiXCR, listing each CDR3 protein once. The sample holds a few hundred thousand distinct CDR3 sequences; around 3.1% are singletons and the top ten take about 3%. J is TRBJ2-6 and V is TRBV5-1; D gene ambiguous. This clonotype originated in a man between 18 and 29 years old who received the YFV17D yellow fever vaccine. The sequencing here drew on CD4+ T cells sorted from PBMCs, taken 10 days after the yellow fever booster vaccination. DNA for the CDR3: TGCGCCAGCAATAGGCGATCTGGGGCCAACGTCCTGACTTTC. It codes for CASNRRSGANVLTF.